This T cell receptor beta chain originates from a study of cytomegalovirus exposure and HLA in healthy donors. A word on this clone: The antigen remains unidentified.

Study-level points and caveats: Some segments of the V type, notably TRBV6-2 and TRBV6-3, were excluded as indistinguishable.

60 Vbeta and 13 Jbeta primers were used in PCR. Source study methods: Unique TCR beta chains numbered 80 million to 95 million in a later analysis, with roughly 11 million shared. Produced via immunoSEQ multiplex PCR; TCRdb's table is partial and in-frame only. V, J and clone size were drawn from that table, and D and trimming were deduced from the DNA. The repertoire includes roughly 110,000 clones, roughly 70% of them detected once, and approximately 2.6% sits in the top ten. The CDR3 spans 15 residues. Germline V gene sequence: CDR1 MNHEY, CDR2 SMNVEV (reference sequence). Trimming at V came to 4 bases and at J to 4 bases, leaving 9 bases not matched to a gene.

V is TRBV27 and J is TRBJ2-7; the match to TRBD2 covers 8 bases. The receptor was isolated from a male donor in good health and CMV-seropositive. Specimen: PBMCs. CDR3: CASSSLAGTIYEQYF. In nucleotides, the CDR3 is TGTGCCAGCAGTTCCTTAGCGGGGACCATTTACGAGCAGTACTTC.